A selection of T cell receptor beta chains follows, all from one sample in a study of a mutant IDH1 vaccine in newly diagnosed glioma. TCRdb's table, derived via immunoSEQ multiplex PCR, lists solely in-frame clones and lacks some. The sample yields tens of thousands of clones, approximately 84% seen once. Their cognate antigens are unknown. The sample was PBMCs, taken from a glioma patient whose treatment included an IDH1 peptide vaccine. The receptor set was obtained from a woman in her thirties with glioma. Some clones in this sample may be carry-over from other donors' samples. Each CDR3 is given with its conserved first and last residue. D genes are given only for firm matches. Size is stated for part of the rows, as once, few or many counts, or as a class when the clone is expanded.

clone_size: -
v_call: TRBV29-1
j_call: TRBJ1-2
d_call: TRBD1
cdr3_aa: CSVGKDRDGYTF
cdr3_nt: TGCAGCGTTGGGAAGGACAGGGACGGCTACACCTTC

clone_size: -
v_call: TRBV11-2
j_call: TRBJ2-7
d_call: -
cdr3_aa: CASSSYQGRSYEQYF
cdr3_nt: TGTGCCAGCAGCTCCTACCAAGGACGGAGCTACGAGCAGTACTTC

clone_size: -
v_call: TRBV18
j_call: TRBJ2-1
d_call: -
cdr3_aa: CASSPRSGYNNEQFF
cdr3_nt: TGTGCCAGCTCACCACGGAGCGGGTATAACAATGAGCAGTTCTTC

clone_size: -
v_call: TRBV19
j_call: TRBJ2-7
d_call: -
cdr3_aa: CASSMVEGGPWYEQYF
cdr3_nt: TGTGCCAGTAGTATGGTCGAGGGGGGACCTTGGTACGAGCAGTACTTC

clone_size: -
v_call: TRBV13
j_call: TRBJ2-7
d_call: -
cdr3_aa: CASSSLGTPTGGQYF
cdr3_nt: TGTGCCAGCAGCTCATTGGGGACTCCCACAGGCGGGCAGTACTTC

clone_size: -
v_call: TRBV29-1
j_call: TRBJ2-7
d_call: -
cdr3_aa: CSVEETEPQYEQYF
cdr3_nt: TGCAGCGTTGAAGAAACAGAACCCCAATACGAGCAGTACTTC

clone_size: -
v_call: TRBV19
j_call: TRBJ1-4
d_call: -
cdr3_aa: CASSTGTVNEKLFF
cdr3_nt: TGTGCCAGTAGCACCGGGACGGTTAATGAAAAACTGTTTTTT

clone_size: -
v_call: TRBV11-2
j_call: TRBJ2-5
d_call: -
cdr3_aa: CASSYGREETQYF
cdr3_nt: TGTGCCAGCAGCTACGGTCGGGAAGAGACCCAGTACTTC

clone_size: -
v_call: TRBV11-2
j_call: TRBJ1-1
d_call: -
cdr3_aa: CASSLQGLGTEAFF
cdr3_nt: TGTGCCAGCAGCTTACAGGGGCTGGGCACTGAAGCTTTCTTT

clone_size: -
v_call: TRBV29-1
j_call: TRBJ2-5
d_call: TRBD1
cdr3_aa: CSVRDRGTETQYF
cdr3_nt: TGCAGCGTCCGGGACAGGGGTACAGAGACCCAGTACTTC

clone_size: -
v_call: TRBV27
j_call: TRBJ1-2
d_call: TRBD1
cdr3_aa: CASSFRATGTYGYTF
cdr3_nt: TGTGCCAGCAGTTTTAGGGCGACAGGGACCTATGGCTACACCTTC

clone_size: once
v_call: TRBV5-4
j_call: TRBJ1-2
d_call: TRBD1
cdr3_aa: CASSSDRGAVVGYTF
cdr3_nt: TGTGCCAGCAGCTCGGACAGGGGAGCGGTAGTTGGCTACACCTTC

clone_size: once
v_call: TRBV30
j_call: TRBJ1-1
d_call: -
cdr3_aa: CALSGAMNTEAFF
cdr3_nt: TGTGCCTTGTCAGGGGCAATGAACACTGAAGCTTTCTTT

clone_size: -
v_call: TRBV30
j_call: TRBJ1-5
d_call: TRBD1
cdr3_aa: CAWNPGGTGNQPQHF
cdr3_nt: TGTGCCTGGAACCCTGGCGGGACAGGGAATCAGCCCCAGCATTTT

clone_size: -
v_call: TRBV13
j_call: TRBJ1-4
d_call: -
cdr3_aa: CASSRTGRDNEKLFF
cdr3_nt: TGTGCCAGCAGCCGTACCGGGAGGGATAATGAAAAACTGTTTTTT

clone_size: -
v_call: TRBV23-1
j_call: TRBJ2-2
d_call: TRBD2
cdr3_aa: CASVRGDGNTGELFF
cdr3_nt: TGCGCCAGCGTCCGGGGGGACGGTAACACCGGGGAGCTGTTTTTT

clone_size: -
v_call: TRBV27
j_call: TRBJ2-3
d_call: -
cdr3_aa: CASTRRSTDTQYF
cdr3_nt: TGTGCCAGCACGAGGCGGAGCACAGATACGCAGTATTTT

clone_size: medium-sized
v_call: TRBV19
j_call: TRBJ1-2
d_call: TRBD1
cdr3_aa: CASSPQDRGNYGYTF
cdr3_nt: TGTGCCAGTAGTCCACAGGACAGGGGTAACTATGGCTACACCTTC

clone_size: -
v_call: TRBV6-5
j_call: TRBJ1-2
d_call: -
cdr3_aa: CASSPGAEYGYTF
cdr3_nt: TGTGCCAGCAGTCCGGGGGCTGAGTATGGCTACACCTTC

clone_size: -
v_call: TRBV19
j_call: TRBJ1-4
d_call: -
cdr3_aa: CASSQTATNEKLFF
cdr3_nt: TGTGCCAGTAGTCAGACCGCAACTAATGAAAAACTGTTTTTT

clone_size: -
v_call: TRBV5-6
j_call: TRBJ1-1
d_call: -
cdr3_aa: CASSWAGTEAFF
cdr3_nt: TGTGCCAGCAGCTGGGCAGGCACTGAAGCTTTCTTT

clone_size: -
v_call: TRBV28
j_call: TRBJ2-2
d_call: TRBD1
cdr3_aa: CASSSPHRGLSLTGELFF
cdr3_nt: TGTGCCAGCAGTTCACCCCACAGGGGGCTGAGTTTAACCGGGGAGCTGTTTTTT

clone_size: -
v_call: TRBV19
j_call: TRBJ2-5
d_call: TRBD1
cdr3_aa: CASSMGQGITGGTQYF
cdr3_nt: TGTGCCAGTAGTATGGGACAGGGAATCACGGGCGGGACCCAGTACTTC

clone_size: -
v_call: TRBV5-1
j_call: TRBJ1-1
d_call: -
cdr3_aa: CASSSWGPGVNTEAFF
cdr3_nt: TGCGCCAGCAGCTCGTGGGGCCCCGGTGTGAACACTGAAGCTTTCTTT

clone_size: -
v_call: TRBV9
j_call: TRBJ1-3
d_call: -
cdr3_aa: CASSANPKGAGNTIYF
cdr3_nt: TGTGCCAGCAGCGCCAACCCTAAAGGGGCTGGAAACACCATATATTTT

clone_size: -
v_call: TRBV11-3
j_call: TRBJ1-2
d_call: TRBD1
cdr3_aa: CASSLAPDRDYGYTF
cdr3_nt: TGTGCCAGCAGCTTAGCCCCCGACAGGGACTATGGCTACACCTTC

clone_size: -
v_call: TRBV5-1
j_call: TRBJ1-4
d_call: -
cdr3_aa: CASSVRTLNEKLFF
cdr3_nt: TGCGCCAGCAGCGTTCGGACACTTAATGAAAAACTGTTTTTT

clone_size: -
v_call: TRBV6-1
j_call: TRBJ2-2
d_call: -
cdr3_aa: CASRWTDLNTGELFF
cdr3_nt: TGTGCCAGCAGATGGACAGACCTTAACACCGGGGAGCTGTTTTTT

clone_size: -
v_call: TRBV11-2
j_call: TRBJ1-5
d_call: -
cdr3_aa: CASSLGKSGNQPQHF
cdr3_nt: TGTGCCAGCAGCTTAGGAAAGTCGGGGAATCAGCCCCAGCATTTT

clone_size: -
v_call: TRBV5-1
j_call: TRBJ2-5
d_call: -
cdr3_aa: CASSLEGRMETQYF
cdr3_nt: TGCGCCAGCAGCTTGGAGGGGCGGATGGAGACCCAGTACTTC

clone_size: -
v_call: TRBV30
j_call: TRBJ2-1
d_call: -
cdr3_aa: CAWNLYNEQFF
cdr3_nt: TGTGCCTGGAATCTGTACAATGAGCAGTTCTTC